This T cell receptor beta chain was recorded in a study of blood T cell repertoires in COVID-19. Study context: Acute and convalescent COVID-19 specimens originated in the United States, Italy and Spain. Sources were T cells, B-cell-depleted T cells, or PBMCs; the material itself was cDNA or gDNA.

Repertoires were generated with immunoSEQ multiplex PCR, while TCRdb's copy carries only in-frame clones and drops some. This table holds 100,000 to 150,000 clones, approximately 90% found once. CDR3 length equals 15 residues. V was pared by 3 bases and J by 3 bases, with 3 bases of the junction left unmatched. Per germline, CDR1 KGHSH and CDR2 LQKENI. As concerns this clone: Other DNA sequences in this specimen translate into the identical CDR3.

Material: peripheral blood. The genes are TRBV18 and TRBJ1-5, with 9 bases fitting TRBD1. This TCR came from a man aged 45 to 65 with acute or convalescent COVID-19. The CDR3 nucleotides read TGTGCCAGCTCACCTGGACAGGGGTCCAATCAGCCCCAGCATTTT. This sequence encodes CASSPGQGSNQPQHF. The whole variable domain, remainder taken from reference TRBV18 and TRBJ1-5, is NAGVMQNPRHLVRRRGQEARLRCSPMKGHSHVYWYRQLPEEGLKFMVYLQKENIIDESGMPKERFSAEFPKEGPSILRIQQVVRGDSAAYFCASSPGQGSNQPQHFGDGTRLSIL.